In its sample, the clone carrying this T cell receptor (beta chain) was seen a few times. The antigen is unknown. 5'RACE with constant-segment primers yielded barcoded, UMI-tagged TCR alpha and TCR beta cDNA libraries. MiXCR, applied by TCRdb to the 5' RACE reads, yields one record per CDR3 protein. The top ten hold 20% to 25% of the sample, which has 300,000 to 350,000 distinct CDR3 sequences, approximately 19% seen once. Germline values: CDR1 LGHNA, CDR2 YNFKEQ. This CDR3 comprises 14 residues. The germline V and J ends were trimmed by 3 bases and 6 bases, with 14 bases remaining between them. The sample comes from a study of T-cell memory formation after mild COVID-19. Overall study: Clusters were largely donor specific. Study-wide findings and caveats: Day 15 to 85 contractors were CD4/CD8 balanced; later expanders leaned CD4+. Some responding clones appeared in pre-infection memory, suggesting cross-reactive memory joined.

The clonotype comes from a man aged 18 to 35 who had mild COVID-19 (a few samples of this study predate the infection). Cell type and time point are not known. The V gene is TRBV4-2, the J gene TRBJ1-1, with D maybe TRBD1 (6 bases). Sequenced material: PBMCs or a T cell subset sorted from them (not recorded which). CDR3 coding DNA: TGTGCCAGCAGCCAGAGTACAGGGAAACCTGAAGCTTTCTTT. This gives the protein CASSQSTGKPEAFF.